The present entry profiles one T cell receptor (beta chain) with its context. This clonotype was seen a few times. The clone's antigen remains unknown. A junction boundary mismatches the germline segment, possibly from a read error. This sample stems from a study of T-cell memory formation after mild COVID-19 (dated by TCRdb to the early 2020s). For context, the study as a whole: Most TCR sequence clusters were specific to one of the two donors. T-cell clones expanding and contracting after mild COVID-19 in a couple of donors were tracked by longitudinal TCRalpha and TCRbeta repertoire sequencing. Two young, previously healthy adult volunteers, one female and one male, were included in the cohort.

The CDR3 covers 10 residues, taking in both the cysteine and the phenylalanine. Left in the record is the CDR3 DNA by itself, 30 bases read in frame from the first base. TCRdb lists the instrument as Illumina NovaSeq 6000. Using 5'RACE with constant-segment primers, TCRalpha and TCRbeta cDNA libraries were constructed, with sample barcodes and unique molecular identifiers added in the process. Trizol reagent was used to extract RNA from every sample. Libraries were amplified in two PCR steps, with a second sample barcode and Illumina TruSeq adapters added in the second step. Sequencing of the libraries was done on an Illumina NovaSeq, producing 2 x 150 bp paired-end reads. As for the original processing: The reads were demultiplexed and collapsed into UMI-guided consensus sequences using migec v1.2.7. Using mixcr v2.1.11, the UMI consensuses were aligned to TRA and TRB V and J templates and assembled into clonotypes. A clonotype was counted as expanded or contracted only when both edgeR and NoisET called the clonotype significant, with the noise models trained on biological replicates. edgeR calls used a false discovery rate-adjusted p below 0.01 and a log2 fold-change threshold of 1. As an exploratory analysis of dynamics, max-normalized trajectories of the 1000 most abundant clonotypes were examined by PCA with hierarchical clustering. Separately sequenced CD4+ and CD8+ repertoires were used to assign a CD4 or CD8 phenotype to each responding clone. TCRdb reprocessing: public reads trimmed at Q25 with fastp, clones called with MiXCR, in-frame beta chains kept. Each entry is one CDR3 protein sequence, shown with its most common DNA and genes. The authors' filters were not applied to this entry. The sample table contains some 290,000 distinct CDR3 sequences; only one count was recorded for around 16% of them. Clones ranked in the top ten supply 22% of the sample.

Study-wide findings and limitations: Contracting CD4+ clones were located mainly in the CM and EM memory subsets, whereas CD8+ clones were found to be enriched in EMRA. The study covered only two mild cases, and larger cohorts including severe cases with pre-infection samples were considered necessary. The detection of some responding clones in pre-infection memory suggests that pre-existing cross-reactive memory T cells joined the SARS-CoV-2 response. From day 15 to 85, contracting clones showed balanced CD4/CD8 phenotypes, whereas a second wave of clones that expanded from day 15 to 37 leaned towards CD4+. The second-wave clones that peaked on day 37 were not confirmed to be SARS-CoV-2 specific.

Ficoll-Paque density gradient centrifugation was used to isolate PBMCs. Sequencing was performed on PBMCs or a T cell subset sorted from them (not recorded which). This sequence uses TRBV12-3 or TRBV12-4 and TRBJ1-1; no confident D gene assignment can be made. The receptor was derived from a man aged 18 to 29 who had mild COVID-19 (a few samples of this study predate the infection). The sample titles of this study are shuffled in the database, so cell type and time point are left out; the donor was told from shared clones. The CDR3 region: CASSLRSSGF. The sequenced DNA: TGTGCCAGCAGTTTACGGTCGAGCGGTTTT.